This TCR beta chain was identified during a study of radiotherapy plus CTLA-4 blockade in lung cancer. Patients with chemo-refractory metastatic non-small-cell lung cancer received focal radiation plus CTLA-4 blockade with ipilimumab. Trimming removed 3 bases from V and 2 bases from J; junction bases left unmatched: 7. The length of the CDR3 is 17 residues. The germline gives CDR1 SGHNT, CDR2 YYREEE (reference sequence). This clone was found a few times. Its specificity is unknown. General study findings and limits: In blood, early T cell clone dynamics reportedly predicted response best, together with interferon-beta.

The assay was immunoSEQ multiplex PCR, and TCRdb's table has in-frame clones only and misses some. This table holds 84,000 or so clones, about 83% found once. This receptor was obtained from a human donor with non-small cell lung cancer that progressed on radiotherapy plus ipilimumab. The chain links TRBV5-4 to TRBJ2-2, with 10 positions matching TRBD2. The specimen comprised peripheral blood, sampled from a patient treated with radiotherapy plus ipilimumab. CDR3 region: CASSSSLAGGNTGELFF. CDR3 nucleotides: TGTGCCAGCAGCTCTTCCTTAGCGGGGGGAAACACCGGGGAGCTGTTTTTT.